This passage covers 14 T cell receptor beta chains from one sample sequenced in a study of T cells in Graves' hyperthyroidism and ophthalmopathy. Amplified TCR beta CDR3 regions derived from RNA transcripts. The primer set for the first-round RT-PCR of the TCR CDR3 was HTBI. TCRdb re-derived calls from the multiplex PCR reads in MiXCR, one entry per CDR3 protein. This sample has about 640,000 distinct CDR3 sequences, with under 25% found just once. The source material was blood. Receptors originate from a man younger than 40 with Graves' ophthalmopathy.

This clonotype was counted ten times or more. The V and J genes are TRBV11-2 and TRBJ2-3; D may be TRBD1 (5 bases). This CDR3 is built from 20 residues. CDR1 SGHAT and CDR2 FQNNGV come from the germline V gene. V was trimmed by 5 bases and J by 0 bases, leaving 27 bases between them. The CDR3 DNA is TGTGCCAGCAGCATTAGATCCCTGGACACATACCTCACTAGCACAGATACGCAGTATTTT. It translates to CASSIRSLDTYLTSTDTQYF.

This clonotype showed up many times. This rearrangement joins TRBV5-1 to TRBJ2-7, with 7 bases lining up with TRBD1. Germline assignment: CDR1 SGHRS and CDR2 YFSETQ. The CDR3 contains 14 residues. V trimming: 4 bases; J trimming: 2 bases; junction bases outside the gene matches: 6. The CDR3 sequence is CASSANRGAYEQYF. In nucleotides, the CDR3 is TGCGCCAGCAGCGCCAACAGGGGAGCCTACGAGCAGTACTTC.

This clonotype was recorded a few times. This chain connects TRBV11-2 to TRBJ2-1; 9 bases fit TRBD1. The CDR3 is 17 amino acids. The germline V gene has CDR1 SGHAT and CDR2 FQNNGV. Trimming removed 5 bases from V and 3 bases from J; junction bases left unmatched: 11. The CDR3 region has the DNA TGTGCCAGCAGCAGCAATACCGGGACAGGGTACTACAATGAGCAGTTCTTC. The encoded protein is CASSSNTGTGYYNEQFF.

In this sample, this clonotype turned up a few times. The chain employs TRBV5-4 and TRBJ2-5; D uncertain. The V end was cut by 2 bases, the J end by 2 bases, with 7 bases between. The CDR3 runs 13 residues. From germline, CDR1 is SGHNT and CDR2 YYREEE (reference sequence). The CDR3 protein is CASSFAAQETQYF. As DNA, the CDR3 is TGTGCCAGCAGCTTTGCAGCACAAGAGACCCAGTACTTC.

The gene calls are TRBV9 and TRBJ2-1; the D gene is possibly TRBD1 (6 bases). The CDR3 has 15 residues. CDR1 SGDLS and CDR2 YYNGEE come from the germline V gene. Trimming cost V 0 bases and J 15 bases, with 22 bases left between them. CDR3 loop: CASSVGRVGGESAFF. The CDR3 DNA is TGTGCCAGCAGCGTAGGTCGGGTAGGGGGAGAAAGCGCGTTCTTC.

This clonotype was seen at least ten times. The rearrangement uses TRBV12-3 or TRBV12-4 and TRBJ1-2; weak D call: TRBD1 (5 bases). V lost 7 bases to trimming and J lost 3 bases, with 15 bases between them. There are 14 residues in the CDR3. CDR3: CASTLGSQDYGYTF. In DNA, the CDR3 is TGTGCCAGCACCCTAGGTTCACAGGACTATGGCTACACCTTC.

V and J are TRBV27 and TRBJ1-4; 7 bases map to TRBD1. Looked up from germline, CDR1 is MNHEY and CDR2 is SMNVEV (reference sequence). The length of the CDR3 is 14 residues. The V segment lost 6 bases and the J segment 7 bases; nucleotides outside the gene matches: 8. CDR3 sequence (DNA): TGTGCCAGCAGCCTCGGGACAGTCCGTGAAAAACTGTTTTTT. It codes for CASSLGTVREKLFF.

CDR3 in DNA: TGTGCCAGCAGCTTAAAAAAGTCCGAGCAGTACTTC. Amino acids: CASSLKKSEQYF. The rearrangement links TRBV7-2 to TRBJ2-7; D call uncertain. The CDR3 has 12 amino acids. With 2 bases removed from V and 6 bases from J, the gap between germline ends came to 8 bases. Looked up from germline, CDR1 is SGHTA and CDR2 is FQGNSA. The entire variable domain, with the rest obtained from reference TRBV7-2 and TRBJ2-7, is as follows: GAGVSQSPSNKVTEKGKDVELRCDPISGHTALYWYRQSLGQGLEFLIYFQGNSAPDKSGLPSDRFSAERTGGSVSTLTIQRTQQEDSAVYLCASSLKKSEQYFGPGTRLTVT.

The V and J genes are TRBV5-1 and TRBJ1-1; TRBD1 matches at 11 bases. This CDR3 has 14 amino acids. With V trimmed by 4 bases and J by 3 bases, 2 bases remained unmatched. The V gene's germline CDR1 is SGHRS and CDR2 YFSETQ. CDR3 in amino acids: CASSAGQGDTEAFF. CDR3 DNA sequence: TGCGCCAGCAGCGCGGGACAGGGGGACACTGAAGCTTTCTTT.

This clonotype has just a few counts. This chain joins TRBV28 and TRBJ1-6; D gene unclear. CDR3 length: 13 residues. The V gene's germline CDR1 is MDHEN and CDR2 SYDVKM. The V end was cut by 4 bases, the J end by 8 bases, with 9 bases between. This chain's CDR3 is CASSSPGDSPLHF. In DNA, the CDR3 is TGTGCCAGCAGTTCCCCCGGGGATTCACCCCTCCACTTT.

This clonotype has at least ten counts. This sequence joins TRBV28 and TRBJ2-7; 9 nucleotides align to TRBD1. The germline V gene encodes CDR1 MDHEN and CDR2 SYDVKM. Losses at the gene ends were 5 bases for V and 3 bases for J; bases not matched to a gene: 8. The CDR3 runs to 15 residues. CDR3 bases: TGTGCCAGCAGTAAACTCGGGGACAGGGACTACGAGCAGTACTTC. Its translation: CASSKLGDRDYEQYF. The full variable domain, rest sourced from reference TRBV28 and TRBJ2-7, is DVKVTQSSRYLVKRTGEKVFLECVQDMDHENMFWYRQDPGLGLRLIYFSYDVKMKEKGDIPEGYSVSREKKERFSLILESASTNQTSMYLCASSKLGDRDYEQYFGPGTRLTVT.

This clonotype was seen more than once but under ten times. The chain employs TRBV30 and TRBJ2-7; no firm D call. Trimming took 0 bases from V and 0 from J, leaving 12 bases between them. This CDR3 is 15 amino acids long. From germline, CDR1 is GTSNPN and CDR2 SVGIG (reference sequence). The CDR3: CAWSVPIRSSYEQYF. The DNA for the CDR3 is TGTGCCTGGAGTGTCCCCATTCGCAGCTCCTACGAGCAGTACTTC. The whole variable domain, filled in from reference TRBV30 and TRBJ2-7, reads SQTIHQWPATLVQPVGSPLSLECTVEGTSNPNLYWYRQAAGRGLQLLFYSVGIGQISSEVPQNLSASRPQDRQFILSSKKLLLSDSGFYLCAWSVPIRSSYEQYFGPGTRLTVT.

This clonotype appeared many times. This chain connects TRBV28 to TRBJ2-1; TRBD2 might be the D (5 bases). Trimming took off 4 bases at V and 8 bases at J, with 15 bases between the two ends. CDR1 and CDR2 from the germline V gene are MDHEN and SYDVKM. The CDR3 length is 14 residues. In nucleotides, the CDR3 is TGTGCCAGCAGTTCCAGACTGAGGGTCGATGAGCAGTTCTTC. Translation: CASSSRLRVDEQFF.

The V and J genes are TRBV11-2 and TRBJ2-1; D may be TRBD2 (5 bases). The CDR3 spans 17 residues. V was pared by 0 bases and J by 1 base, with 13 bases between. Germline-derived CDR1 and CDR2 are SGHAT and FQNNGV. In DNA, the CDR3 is TGTGCCAGCAGCTTAGATCTGGCGGGCGGATCCTACAATGAGCAGTTCTTC. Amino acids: CASSLDLAGGSYNEQFF.